The sequence of this TCR beta chain was determined in a study of beta chain features in type 1 diabetes. Turning to the study itself: Sorted cells examined across all samples numbered 100 million to 140 million.

Worth noting for this clone: The antigen is unknown.

Points from the study as a whole: Small HLA sub-analyses could not settle whether HLA shapes TCRB rearrangement. Whatever favoring of shorter templates PCR might show would apply equally to patients and controls.

The authors reverse transcribed all of the isolated RNA, so sequencing captured expressed TCRB transcripts. Generated by immunoSEQ multiplex PCR, the TCRdb table keeps only in-frame clones and is missing some. The table includes 970,000 or so clones, about a sixth detected once. Trimming took off 4 bases at V and 4 bases at J, with 14 bases between the two ends. Germline V CDR1 and CDR2: LNHDA, SQIVND (reference sequence). There are 15 residues in the CDR3. Sequencing was done on a sample of naive CD4+ T cells from blood. The chain is built from TRBV19 and TRBJ2-1, with D unclear. The receptor was isolated from a woman under 30 in good health. For the CDR3, the DNA is TGTGCCAGTAGTAGAGACTCACTAATATACAATGAGCAGTTCTTC. Residues: CASSRDSLIYNEQFF.